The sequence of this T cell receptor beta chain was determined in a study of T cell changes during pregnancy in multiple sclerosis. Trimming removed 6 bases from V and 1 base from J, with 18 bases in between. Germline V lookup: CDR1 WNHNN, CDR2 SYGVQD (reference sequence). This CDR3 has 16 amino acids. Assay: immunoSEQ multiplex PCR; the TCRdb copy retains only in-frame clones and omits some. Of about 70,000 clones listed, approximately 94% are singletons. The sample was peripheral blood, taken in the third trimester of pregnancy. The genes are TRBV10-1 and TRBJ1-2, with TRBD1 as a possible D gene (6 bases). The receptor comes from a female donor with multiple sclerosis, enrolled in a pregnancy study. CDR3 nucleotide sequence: TGCGCCAGCAGGCGGGGGTTAGGGGGAGATAACTATGGCTACACCTTC. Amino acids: CASRRGLGGDNYGYTF.